This record concerns one T cell receptor (beta chain) sequence. As yet, its antigen is unknown. The sample belongs to a study of post-analysis software for immune sequencing data. Unique molecular identifiers were present in the TCR beta cDNA libraries. From around 0.96 to 9.9 million T cells, a few hundred thousand cDNA molecules were obtained. TCRdb re-called the PCR reads with MiXCR, one entry per CDR3 protein. The data show some 800,000 distinct CDR3 sequences, roughly 50% seen once. The study, taken as a whole, reports: Five or six TRBV segments were significantly more frequent in patients than in controls. TRBV5-6, TRBV5-1 and TRBV20-1 were among these segments. Normalized Chao1 diversity was significantly reduced in patients versus controls.

The V gene's germline CDR1 is SGHTA and CDR2 FQGNSA. Trimming removed 1 base from V and 2 bases from J, with 9 bases in between. The CDR3 covers 14 residues. This sequence was found in a girl under 18 with multiple sclerosis. The material sequenced was blood. The chain recombines TRBV7-2 with TRBJ2-7; D gene ambiguous. CDR3 loop: CASSLVGLTYEQYF. In DNA form, the CDR3 reads TGTGCCAGCAGCTTAGTTGGCCTGACCTACGAGCAGTACTTC. The full variable domain, rest sourced from reference TRBV7-2 and TRBJ2-7, is GAGVSQSPSNKVTEKGKDVELRCDPISGHTALYWYRQSLGQGLEFLIYFQGNSAPDKSGLPSDRFSAERTGGSVSTLTIQRTQQEDSAVYLCASSLVGLTYEQYFGPGTRLTVT.